The 2 T cell receptor beta chains given below trace back to one sample, sequenced in a study of T-cell reconstitution after alpha-beta-depleted transplantation in children. Library preparation (for TCRbeta) was performed with unique molecular identifiers. TCRdb analysed the PCR reads with MiXCR anew, one entry per CDR3 protein. The sample consists of 640,000 or so distinct CDR3 sequences, roughly 15% of them appearing once. The source material was PBMCs from the stem cell graft donor, sampled from the stem cell graft. These receptors all stem from a human donor who donated a stem cell graft to a child with acute myeloid leukemia.

This clonotype has only a few counts. This sequence joins TRBV7-2 and TRBJ1-2; no clear D gene. CDR3 length equals 12 residues. The V end was cut by 5 bases, the J end by 8 bases, with 12 bases between. Germline values: CDR1 SGHTA, CDR2 FQGNSA. The CDR3 DNA reads TGTGCCAGCAGCCTTGTAGGGAGCGGCTACACCTTC. Translating it yields CASSLVGSGYTF.

This clonotype was seen at least ten times. This chain joins TRBV20-1 and TRBJ2-1; D not certain. The CDR3 runs 12 residues. From germline, CDR1 is DFQATT and CDR2 SNEGSKA (reference sequence). V lost 4 bases to trimming and J lost 6 bases, with 10 bases between them. CDR3 protein: CSAKGSPNEQFF. DNA for the CDR3: TGCAGTGCTAAAGGATCCCCCAATGAGCAGTTCTTC.